Sequencing of this T cell receptor (beta chain) was carried out in a study of early T cells in non-severe SARS-CoV-2 infection. The sample holds many counts of this clonotype. Between the trimmed V and J ends, which lost 4 bases and 1 base, there was a span of 12 bases. The V gene's germline CDR1 is DFQATT and CDR2 SNEGSKA (reference sequence). The CDR3 is made up of 14 amino acids. A single record per CDR3 protein comes from TCRdb applying MiXCR to the 5' RACE reads. The data contain roughly 33,000 distinct CDR3 sequences, more than 5% of them singletons. The source is an adult who was a healthcare worker with PCR-confirmed SARS-CoV-2 infection or an uninfected control (not recorded which). Sequenced input: whole blood. V usage is TRBV20-1 and J usage is TRBJ2-3, with TRBD2 as a possible D gene (5 bases). The CDR3 loop is CSAKPIGGTDTQYF. Here the CDR3 DNA reads TGCAGTGCTAAACCGATCGGGGGCACAGATACGCAGTATTTT.